Listed here is a single T cell receptor beta chain. These data are taken from a study of shared clonotypes between healthy human individuals. V lost 4 bases and J lost 2; bases outside the gene matches: 5. The CDR3 is 14 residues long. The V gene's germline CDR1 is SGDLS and CDR2 YYNGEE. Running of the assay took place at deep level. Using immunoSEQ multiplex PCR, the repertoire was profiled, and TCRdb retains in-frame clones only, with some absent. The repertoire consists of approximately 100,000 clones, with over 65% occurring once and the leading ten covering about 23%. V usage is TRBV9 and J usage is TRBJ2-7; 8 positions match TRBD1. Material for sequencing was memory CD8+ T cells sorted from blood. Described subset: CD45RO+ cells pooled with CCR7-negative TemRA cells. This sequence was found in a woman under 40 in good health. CDR3 amino acids: CASSRGTGTYEQYF. CDR3 DNA sequence: TGTGCCAGCAGCCGGGGGACAGGAACCTACGAGCAGTACTTC.